A selection of T cell receptor beta chains follows, all from one sample in a study of long-term antiretroviral therapy in people with HIV. The data were produced by immunoSEQ multiplex PCR, yet TCRdb's version contains in-frame clones alone and is incomplete. The table shows 20,000 to 25,000 clones, with over 85% occurring only once. The specimen was unsorted PBMCs, collected roughly 5 years after starting antiretroviral therapy. These receptors were obtained from a woman between 50 and 59 years old with HIV. Each CDR3 is given without its conserved first and last residue.

V	J	CDR3
TRBV7-9	TRBJ2-7	ASSRRTESSYEQY
TRBV13	TRBJ2-2	ASTSGGFTGELF
TRBV5-5	TRBJ2-7	ASSLSGSGQASYEQY
TRBV6-6	TRBJ2-7	ASSSPTGTSYEQY
TRBV29-1	TRBJ2-1	SVEGSGGSYNEQF
TRBV28	TRBJ2-1	ASSLIPSTSYEQF
TRBV5-6	TRBJ2-7	ASSLNGVDYEQY
TRBV6-5	TRBJ2-7	ASSYSGLDYEQY
TRBV6-1	TRBJ2-7	ASNQAYEQY
TRBV4-2	TRBJ2-3	ASSQGLAGGPGDTQY
TRBV7-9	TRBJ2-3	ASRSSGGTDTQY
TRBV15	TRBJ1-1	ATSLSGGTEAF
TRBV27	TRBJ2-2	ASTSEGLAGPTPQRSGELF
TRBV19	TRBJ2-7	ASSIDEGRAVYEQY
TRBV27	TRBJ2-3	ASSLSVDSTDTQY
TRBV5-1	TRBJ2-2	ASSLEGTTPTNTGELF
TRBV10-3	TRBJ2-3	AISDFRDSGSDTQY
TRBV19	TRBJ2-4	ASTPRGLAKNIQY
TRBV19	TRBJ2-1	ASNPGAYNEQF
TRBV5-1	TRBJ2-5	ASLGDSLETQY
TRBV29-1	TRBJ2-7	SVAEVSEACEQY
TRBV5-1	TRBJ1-3	ASSTTRDRYVRSGNTIY
TRBV7-9	TRBJ2-7	ASSPGQQTYEQY
TRBV18	TRBJ1-2	ASSLQGREYGYT
TRBV5-1	TRBJ1-2	ASSLTGGLNYGYT
TRBV4-2	TRBJ2-3	ASSQDRVSGRDTQY
TRBV11-3	TRBJ2-1	ASSEGSTYEQF
TRBV4-3	TRBJ2-7	ASSQEWDIGSYEQY